This T cell receptor (beta chain) was captured by sequencing in a study of beta chain features in type 1 diabetes. Study background: Patients looked much like healthy donors when it came to age, gender and cell yields.

Of note for this clone: Its antigen is unidentified.

Sequencing targeted expressed TCRB transcripts, as all isolated RNA had been reverse transcribed. About 3.7 million reads on average were seen across naive, central memory and regulatory T cell samples. The assay was immunoSEQ multiplex PCR, and TCRdb's table has in-frame clones only and misses some. The data contain approximately 280,000 clones, 14% to 15% of them singletons. The CDR3 is 13 amino acids. V shed 6 bases, J shed 4 bases, and the junction held 4 bases outside the gene matches. Germline lookup yields CDR1 MDHEN and CDR2 SYDVKM. Points from the study as a whole: When Type 1 diabetes patients were examined, their TCRB CDR3s proved moderately but significantly shorter in all four CD4+ subsets. Healthy donors had naive, central memory and Treg TCRB repertoires that appeared less similar than those seen among patients. For type 1 diabetes patients, VDJ junctions showed fewer insertions and more deletions.

Sequences were obtained from naive CD4+ T cells from blood. The sequence derives from a man aged 18-30 years with type 1 diabetes. This chain joins TRBV28 and TRBJ2-7; 9 positions match TRBD1. This CDR3 reads CASSTGGWYEQYF. The CDR3, as DNA: TGTGCCAGCAGCACAGGGGGCTGGTACGAGCAGTACTTC.